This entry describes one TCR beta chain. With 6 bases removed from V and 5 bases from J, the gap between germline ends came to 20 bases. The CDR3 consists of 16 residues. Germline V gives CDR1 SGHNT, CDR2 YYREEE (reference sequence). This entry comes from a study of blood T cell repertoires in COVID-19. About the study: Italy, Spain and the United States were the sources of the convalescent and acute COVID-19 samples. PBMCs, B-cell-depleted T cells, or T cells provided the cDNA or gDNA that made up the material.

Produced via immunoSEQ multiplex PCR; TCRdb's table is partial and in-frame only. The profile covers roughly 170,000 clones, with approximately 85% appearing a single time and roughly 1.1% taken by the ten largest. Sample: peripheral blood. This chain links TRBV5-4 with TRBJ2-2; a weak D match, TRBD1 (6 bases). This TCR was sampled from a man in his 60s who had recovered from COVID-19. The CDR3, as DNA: TGTGCCAGCACCCGTCTTGGGGGACATTCTACCGGGGAGCTGTTTTTT. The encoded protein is CASTRLGGHSTGELFF.